These T cell receptor beta chains were read from a single sample in a study of blood T cells in healthy people across ages. TCRdb passed the 5' RACE reads through MiXCR, listing each CDR3 protein once. This sample yields 850,000 or so distinct CDR3 sequences, of which 29% are seen a single time; 15% to 20% belongs to the top ten. Specimen: blood. Receptor source: a woman aged 80 or over in good health. Both conserved end residues are part of each CDR3. Each record gives: D gene, J gene, clone size, V gene, CDR3 protein, CDR3 DNA. D genes are given only for firm matches. Clone size is shown for a subset of rows, as once, few, many or a class of expanded clone.

>.|TRBJ1-1|many|TRBV7-9
CASSSPGEGRTEAFF
TGTGCCAGCAGCTCCCCTGGGGAGGGGCGGACTGAAGCTTTCTTT
>.|TRBJ1-1|.|TRBV6-4
CTSRRAGAGNTEAFF
TGTACCAGCAGACGGGCCGGGGCCGGGAACACTGAAGCTTTCTTT
>.|TRBJ2-3|many|TRBV6-2/TRBV6-3
CASRGMDATDTQYF
TGTGCCAGCAGGGGGATGGACGCCACAGATACGCAGTATTTT
>.|TRBJ1-2|many|TRBV6-1
CASVPDGAGRSYGYTF
TGTGCCAGCGTTCCTGATGGGGCAGGGAGAAGCTATGGCTACACCTTC
>TRBD1|TRBJ1-1|once|TRBV7-9
CASSPTGFPEAFF
TGTGCCAGCAGCCCGACAGGGTTTCCTGAAGCTTTCTTT
>TRBD2|TRBJ2-1|.|TRBV3-1
CASSQVVGTSGGYEQFF
TGTGCCAGCAGCCAAGTGGTCGGGACTAGCGGGGGCTATGAGCAGTTCTTC
>TRBD1|TRBJ1-4|few|TRBV20-1
CSARTTGTNEKRFF
TGCAGTGCTAGGACGACAGGGACTAATGAAAAACGGTTTTTT
>.|TRBJ1-2|many|TRBV21-1
CASSKVGLAPPNYGYTF
TGTGCCAGCAGCAAAGTCGGGTTGGCCCCACCTAACTATGGCTACACCTTC
>TRBD2|TRBJ2-1|many|TRBV5-1
CASSKTSGGGNEQFF
TGCGCCAGCAGCAAAACTAGCGGGGGGGGCAATGAGCAGTTCTTC
>TRBD2|TRBJ2-3|many|TRBV7-4
CASSLGTSGEPCTDTQYF
TGTGCCAGCAGCCTTGGGACTAGCGGGGAACCCTGCACAGATACGCAGTATTTT
>TRBD2|TRBJ2-2|.|TRBV20-1
CSASRGVTGELFF
TGCAGTGCTAGCCGGGGGGTCACCGGGGAGCTGTTTTTT
>TRBD2|TRBJ2-3|many|TRBV12-3/TRBV12-4
CASSLSGGAGAQYF
TGTGCCAGCAGTTTGAGCGGGGGGGCTGGCGCGCAGTATTTT
>TRBD2|TRBJ2-1|many|TRBV18
CASSPRAGGYNEQFF
TGTGCCAGCTCACCAAGAGCGGGGGGGTACAATGAGCAGTTCTTC
>TRBD2|TRBJ2-1|many|TRBV7-2
CASSLDRGERNEQFF
TGTGCCAGCAGCTTAGATCGGGGGGAAAGGAATGAGCAGTTCTTC
>TRBD1|TRBJ2-7|.|TRBV28
CASRLPGQLNEQYF
TGTGCCAGCAGATTACCGGGACAGCTTAACGAGCAGTACTTC
>.|TRBJ1-5|many|TRBV27
CASSLKGPHSNQPQHF
TGTGCCAGCAGTTTAAAGGGCCCACATAGCAATCAGCCCCAGCATTTT
>.|TRBJ2-1|many|TRBV6-2/TRBV6-3
CASTRRQPNNEQFF
TGTGCCAGCACCCGAAGACAGCCCAACAATGAGCAGTTCTTC
>.|TRBJ2-5|many|TRBV18
CASSPPGGQIQETQYF
TGTGCCAGCTCACCGCCCGGAGGACAGATTCAAGAGACCCAGTACTTC
>TRBD2|TRBJ2-2|.|TRBV7-2
CASSSGLARPGELFF
TGTGCCAGCAGCTCCGGACTAGCGCGGCCCGGCGAGCTGTTTTTT
>TRBD1|TRBJ1-4|.|TRBV12-3/TRBV12-4
CASRKDRQVGQLFF
TGTGCCAGCAGAAAGGACAGGCAAGTGGGGCAACTGTTTTTT
>TRBD1|TRBJ2-7|.|TRBV7-2
CASSNRQGAGEQYF
TGTGCCAGCAGCAATCGACAGGGGGCGGGGGAGCAGTACTTC
>.|TRBJ1-1|many|TRBV5-1
CASSLERPNTEAFF
TGCGCCAGCAGCTTGGAACGGCCGAACACTGAAGCTTTCTTT
>.|TRBJ1-5|.|TRBV6-2/TRBV6-3
CASSYLRLTNQPQHF
TGTGCCAGCAGTTACCTGAGGCTGACCAATCAGCCCCAGCATTTT
>TRBD1|TRBJ1-5|.|TRBV5-1
CASSLAGTGCQPQHF
TGCGCCAGCAGCTTGGCTGGGACAGGATGTCAGCCCCAGCATTTT
>.|TRBJ2-7|.|TRBV19
CASSKGGRGLYEQYF
TGTGCCAGTAGTAAGGGAGGCCGGGGGCTCTACGAGCAGTACTTC
>.|TRBJ2-2|.|TRBV10-2
CASSEPPGVPNTGELFF
TGCGCCAGCAGTGAGCCGCCGGGAGTCCCGAACACCGGGGAGCTGTTTTTT
>.|TRBJ1-2|few|TRBV14
CASSQGLRDGYTF
TGTGCCAGCAGCCAAGGGCTCAGGGATGGCTACACCTTC
>.|TRBJ1-2|.|TRBV6-6
CASGAGFYGYTF
TGTGCCAGCGGCGCCGGTTTCTATGGCTACACCTTC
>.|TRBJ2-3|.|TRBV29-1
CSVDGIGEASTDTQYF
TGCAGCGTTGATGGGATTGGCGAGGCGAGCACAGATACGCAGTATTTT
>.|TRBJ2-3|many|TRBV7-6
CASSLGGGGLLTDTQYF
TGTGCCAGCAGCTTAGGCGGAGGGGGCCTCTTAACAGATACGCAGTATTTT
>.|TRBJ2-1|many|TRBV18
CASSPPSVDGFGQFF
TGTGCCAGCTCACCACCGTCCGTAGACGGTTTTGGGCAGTTCTTC
>.|TRBJ2-4|many|TRBV3-1
CASSETWRDIQYF
TGTGCCAGCAGCGAAACATGGAGAGACATTCAGTACTTC
>.|TRBJ2-1|many|TRBV5-1
CASSLVSGSPYNEQFF
TGCGCCAGCAGCTTGGTATCAGGGTCCCCTTACAATGAGCAGTTCTTC